This TCR beta chain comes out of a study of low-dose radiotherapy and immunotherapy resistance in tumors. With a V-primer adapter and a constant-region primer, TCRs were amplified for about 22 PCR cycles. From the reads, TCRdb called clonotypes with MiXCR, one entry per CDR3 protein. The profile shows under 60,000 distinct CDR3 sequences, approximately 35% of them singletons. The CDR3 loop spans 16 amino acids. Losses at the gene ends were 1 base for V and 0 bases for J; bases not matched to a gene: 5. Germline assignment: CDR1 SGHAT and CDR2 FQNNGV. Indicated time point: after trial treatment. Treatment described: LDRT plus nivolumab, ipilimumab, low-dose cyclophosphamide and aspirin (RACIN trial). The sample holds many counts of this clonotype.

The V gene is TRBV11-2, the J gene TRBJ2-7, with 8 bases fitting TRBD2. The source material was PBMCs, sampled after low-dose radiotherapy plus immunotherapy. The receptor was derived from a male donor with rectosigmoid adenocarcinoma. The DNA for the CDR3 is TGTGCCAGCAGCTTAGGACCAGCGGGGGTCTCCTACGAGCAGTACTTC. It codes for CASSLGPAGVSYEQYF. Complete variable domain (other parts from reference TRBV11-2 and TRBJ2-7): EAGVAQSPRYKIIEKRQSVAFWCNPISGHATLYWYQQILGQGPKLLIQFQNNGVVDDSQLPKDRFSAERLKGVDSTLKIQPAKLEDSAVYLCASSLGPAGVSYEQYFGPGTRLTVT.